Listed here is a single TCR beta chain. Its target is not known. The source of the sample is a study of cytomegalovirus exposure and HLA in healthy donors. Study-wide results and caveats: Associated with cytomegalovirus, according to the listing, were 150 to 200 TCR beta chains.

The CDR3 extends over 16 amino acids. Germline-derived CDR1 and CDR2 are MNHNY and SVGAGI (reference sequence). V lost 2 bases and J lost 0; bases outside the gene matches: 2. Primers included in the PCR were 60 Vbeta and 13 Jbeta primers. Produced via immunoSEQ multiplex PCR; TCRdb's table is partial and in-frame only. The sample carries about 160,000 clones, less than 90% recorded once. The sequencing input was PBMCs. This clonotype was obtained from a man in his forties or fifties in good health and CMV-seropositive. The rearrangement links TRBV6-6 to TRBJ2-3; 10 positions match TRBD2. The CDR3 DNA reads as TGTGCCAGCAGTTACGCTAGCGGGAGAAGCACAGATACGCAGTATTTT. It is translated as CASSYASGRSTDTQYF.